This entry describes one T cell receptor (beta chain). Its antigen is not identified. Germline CDR1 is SGDLS and CDR2 is YYNGEE. V lost 1 base and J 4 bases, leaving 13 bases between the germline ends. CDR3 size: 15 residues. The PCR contained 60 Vbeta and 13 Jbeta primers. The protocol was immunoSEQ multiplex PCR, while the TCRdb copy is restricted to in-frame clones and leaves out a portion. In the table there are 210,000 or so clones, around 80% of which are singletons. This sample is part of a study of cytomegalovirus exposure and HLA in healthy donors. The study's findings and limits: Most TCR sequences proved rare, with some public TCRs found in many donors.

The receptor comes from a boy between 5 and 17 years old in good health and CMV-seronegative. The material sequenced was PBMCs. The chain has TRBV9 and TRBJ2-3, with a weak D call TRBD2 (6 bases). CDR3 sequence reads: CASSVSVEGADTQYF. As DNA, the CDR3 is TGTGCCAGCAGCGTATCTGTGGAGGGAGCAGATACGCAGTATTTT.